A single sample is the source of the 29 T cell receptor beta chains below, sequenced in a study of immune characterization of retroperitoneal liposarcoma. TCRdb reanalysed the PCR reads using MiXCR and keeps one entry per CDR3 protein. The profile shows 2,500 to 4,000 distinct CDR3 sequences, roughly 44% of them singletons. Sequenced sample: tumor tissue. The receptors here all came from a male donor with retroperitoneal liposarcoma.

This clonotype was observed a few times. The chain has TRBV6-1 and TRBJ2-1, with 9 bases identical to TRBD2. Germline CDR1 and CDR2: MNHNS and SASEGT. V shed 7 bases, J shed 8 bases, and the junction held 9 bases outside the gene matches. The CDR3 length is 14 residues. Written as DNA, the CDR3 is TGTGCCAGCAACTTAGCGGGAGCTGGCGATGAGCAGTTCTTC. Its translation: CASNLAGAGDEQFF.

V gene TRBV6-1 combines with J gene TRBJ1-1; D unresolved. Germline V gene sequence: CDR1 MNHNS, CDR2 SASEGT. CDR3 length: 14 amino acids. The V and J ends lost 6 bases and 1 base respectively, with 12 bases between them. DNA for the CDR3: TGTGCCAGCAGACCGGCCGGACGGAACACTGAAGCTTTCTTT. Protein: CASRPAGRNTEAFF.

This sequence joins TRBV27 and TRBJ2-2; D gene unclear. V lost 3 bases to trimming and J lost 6 bases, with 14 bases between them. Germline V lookup: CDR1 MNHEY, CDR2 SMNVEV (reference sequence). The CDR3 is 15 residues long. This CDR3 is CASSFLGSSSGELFF. The CDR3, as DNA: TGTGCCAGCAGTTTTTTGGGATCATCGTCCGGGGAGCTGTTTTTT.

The chain joins TRBV11-1 to TRBJ2-7, with TRBD2 identical over 10 bases. This CDR3 has 15 amino acids. In germline, CDR1 is SGHAT, CDR2 FQDESV (reference sequence). Germline trimming cut 6 bases from V and 7 bases from J; bases unmatched to any gene: 12. DNA of the CDR3: TGTGCCAGCAGGGCGACTGCTAGCGGGAGCTATGAGCAGTACTTC. Protein sequence: CASRATASGSYEQYF.

In its sample, this clonotype was seen a few times. The CDR3 region is CATHRGSHNEQYF. The CDR3 DNA is TGTGCCACCCACCGGGGGTCCCACAATGAGCAGTACTTC. The rearrangement links TRBV6-1 to TRBJ2-1, with D possibly TRBD2 on 6 matching bases. The DNA end is more similar to TRBJ2-7, so the J call may be wrong. Germline CDR1 and CDR2: MNHNS and SASEGT. The CDR3 totals 13 residues.

This chain joins TRBV6-6 and TRBJ1-6; D call uncertain. The germline V gene has CDR1 MNHNY and CDR2 SVGAGI (reference sequence). Between the trimmed V and J ends, which lost 5 bases and 9 bases, there was a span of 20 bases. The CDR3 is made up of 16 amino acids. Here the CDR3 reads CASSTTGLYMGSPLHF. In nucleotides, the CDR3 is TGTGCCAGCAGTACCACGGGCCTCTATATGGGTTCACCCCTCCACTTT.

By frequency in the sample, this clonotype is hyperexpanded. CDR3 DNA sequence: TGTGCCAGCAGTTACTTACGGGAGGCCAGCACAGATACGCAGTATTTT. Protein: CASSYLREASTDTQYF. V and J are TRBV6-6 and TRBJ2-3; 7 bases are shared with TRBD2. V was clipped by 1 base and J by 0 bases; unmatched bases: 4. The length of the CDR3 is 16 residues. The germline V gene encodes CDR1 MNHNY and CDR2 SVGAGI (reference sequence).

This clonotype was picked up many times. Given a much more abundant clone one base away, this may be a read error. The chain joins TRBV27 to TRBJ2-1; 8 bases are a match to TRBD2. The J call may be in error: the DNA end matches TRBJ2-7 better. Germline CDR1 and CDR2: MNHEY and SMNVEV (reference sequence). The CDR3 loop spans 14 amino acids. The CDR3 region has the DNA TGTGCCAGCAGTATTGGACTAGCTCCCAATGAGCAGTACTTC. Its protein is CASSIGLAPNEQYF.

This clonotype is labeled as medium-sized (0.01 to 0.1%). This chain connects TRBV5-1 to TRBJ2-1, with 7 bases aligning to TRBD2. The V gene's germline CDR1 is SGHRS and CDR2 YFSETQ. With V trimmed by 0 bases and J by 8 bases, 14 bases remained unmatched. CDR3 length: 17 residues. CDR3 amino acids: CASSLAGGVEPPHEQFF. CDR3 nucleotides: TGCGCCAGCAGCTTGGCGGGGGGAGTAGAACCTCCACATGAGCAGTTCTTC.

The rearrangement links TRBV7-2 to TRBJ1-4, with D possibly being TRBD1 (5 bases). Germline V gene data show CDR1 as SGHTA and CDR2 as FQGNSA. The CDR3 contains 20 residues. Trimming took off 5 bases at V and 5 bases at J, with 30 bases between the two ends. The chain's CDR3 is CASSLNLRRVLSAGNEKLFF. The DNA of the CDR3 is TGTGCCAGCAGCCTCAACCTCCGCAGGGTGCTCTCGGCCGGCAATGAAAAACTGTTTTTT.

This clonotype showed up just once. The chain links TRBV6-8 to TRBJ2-1, with D tentatively TRBD1 (5 bases). Germline V gene lookup returns CDR1 MNHGY and CDR2 SAAAGT. Trimming stripped 3 bases from V and 7 bases from J, with 7 bases between. CDR3 length: 12 residues. CDR3 region: CASSYRGNEQFF. The CDR3 nucleotides read TGTGCCAGCAGTTATAGGGGAAATGAGCAGTTCTTC.

The chain's CDR3 is CASSEEGIQGLNTGELFF. CDR3 coding DNA: TGTGCCAGCAGTGAAGAGGGGATACAGGGGTTAAACACCGGGGAGCTGTTTTTT. The rearrangement joins TRBV6-1 to TRBJ2-2, with 7 bases that match TRBD1. Trimming at V came to 1 base and at J to 2 bases, leaving 10 bases not matched to a gene. The CDR3 has 18 residues. Germline V CDR1 and CDR2: MNHNS, SASEGT.

This clonotype has a handful of counts. The rearrangement links TRBV7-8 to TRBJ2-1; 11 bases are shared with TRBD2. V lost 7 bases and J lost 3; bases outside the gene matches: 14. The CDR3 length is 18 residues. Germline V gene data show CDR1 as SGHVS and CDR2 as FQNEAQ. The CDR3 sequence: CASNLELAGGLLYNEQFF. The DNA of the CDR3 is TGTGCCAGCAACCTGGAGCTAGCGGGAGGTCTTCTCTACAATGAGCAGTTCTTC.

This clonotype was found a few times. The chain is built from TRBV7-8 and TRBJ2-1; D may be TRBD1 (7 bases). The J call may be in error: the DNA end matches TRBJ2-7 better. CDR3 length: 14 residues. The V gene's germline CDR1 is SGHVS and CDR2 FQNEAQ. The CDR3 sequence is CASSQPGGPYEQYF. CDR3 sequence (DNA): TGTGCCAGCAGCCAACCAGGGGGGCCCTACGAGCAGTACTTC.

This clonotype was observed a few times. This rearrangement joins TRBV6-6 to TRBJ1-2; D is uncertain. CDR1 MNHNY and CDR2 SVGAGI come from the germline V gene (reference sequence). This CDR3 region has 15 residues. Trimming shortened V by 3 bases and J by 4 bases, and 15 bases separated the two germline ends. As DNA, the CDR3 is TGTGCCAGCAGTTATTACCCCTCGGTGGGCTATGGCTACACCTTC. This sequence encodes CASSYYPSVGYGYTF.

This clonotype has only a few counts. The V call is TRBV6-1, the J call TRBJ2-1, with a weak D call TRBD2 (5 bases). The CDR3 consists of 13 residues. The germline CDR1 and CDR2 sequences are MNHNS and SASEGT. V lost 4 bases, J lost 8 bases, and 12 bases lay in between. The CDR3 loop reads CASSVRDGYEQFF. In nucleotides, the CDR3 is TGTGCCAGCAGTGTCCGGGATGGCTATGAGCAGTTCTTC.

The chain employs TRBV6-1 and TRBJ2-1; TRBD2 matches at 7 bases. The germline V gene has CDR1 MNHNS and CDR2 SASEGT. The CDR3 sequence is 13 residues long. Losses at the gene ends were 6 bases for V and 9 bases for J; bases not matched to a gene: 8. The CDR3 here is CASRLAVWSEQFF. The CDR3 DNA reads as TGTGCCAGCAGGCTAGCGGTGTGGAGTGAGCAGTTCTTC.

There are a few counts of this clonotype. A much more abundant neighbour one base away suggests this may be a read error. J is TRBJ2-1 and V is TRBV6-1; TRBD2 aligns across 8 bases. The CDR3 covers 15 residues. V shed 6 bases, J shed 10 bases, and the junction held 14 bases outside the gene matches. Germline-derived CDR1 and CDR2 are MNHNS and SASEGT. The CDR3 protein is CASRAGWTSSHEQFF. CDR3 DNA: TGTGCCAGCAGGGCCGGTTGGACTAGCTCCCACGAGCAGTTCTTC.

V gene TRBV6-1 combines with J gene TRBJ2-3; D perhaps matches TRBD1 (5 bases). Trimming pared 0 bases from V and 0 bases from J, leaving 10 bases between. From germline, CDR1 is MNHNS and CDR2 SASEGT. This CDR3 comprises 16 residues. This CDR3 reads CASSEAGHSSTDTQYF. The CDR3, as DNA: TGTGCCAGCAGTGAAGCGGGGCATTCTAGCACAGATACGCAGTATTTT.

V and J are TRBV6-1 and TRBJ1-6; D unclear. The CDR3 sequence is 12 residues long. Germline loops: CDR1 MNHNS, CDR2 SASEGT. Trimming left V 8 bases short and J 0 bases short, with 2 bases between. The CDR3 nucleotides are TGTGCCAGCTGCTCCTATAATTCACCCCTCCACTTT. This translates into CASCSYNSPLHF.

The chain recombines TRBV6-5 with TRBJ2-2; D might be TRBD1 (6 bases). V was cut by 0 bases and J by 2 bases, with 10 bases left in between. The germline V gene encodes CDR1 MNHEY and CDR2 SVGAGI. This CDR3 has 16 amino acids. This chain's CDR3 is CASSYSRDINTGELFF. In DNA form, the CDR3 reads TGTGCCAGCAGTTACTCGAGGGACATAAACACCGGGGAGCTGTTTTTT.

This clonotype was observed a few times. The V and J genes are TRBV6-1 and TRBJ1-4; 8 nucleotides agree with TRBD1. The CDR3 runs 14 residues. V lost 6 bases and J lost 7; bases outside the gene matches: 7. Germline values: CDR1 MNHNS, CDR2 SASEGT. The CDR3 spells CASSGQGLGEKLFF. Written as DNA, the CDR3 is TGTGCCAGCAGCGGACAGGGATTGGGTGAAAAACTGTTTTTT.

This clonotype has a handful of counts. The V and J genes are TRBV6-1 and TRBJ1-1, with D perhaps matching TRBD1 (6 bases). Germline CDR1 MNHNS, CDR2 SASEGT. Trimming removed 5 bases at V and 2 bases at J, with 12 bases between. The CDR3 has 14 amino acids. CDR3 in DNA: TGTGCCAGCAGTCAACAGGGAATTAACACTGAAGCTTTCTTT. It translates to CASSQQGINTEAFF.

The chain combines TRBV7-2 with TRBJ2-1; 12 bases align to TRBD2. The J call is uncertain, as TRBJ2-7 better fits the DNA end. CDR3 size: 14 residues. CDR1 and CDR2 from the germline V gene are SGHTA and FQGNSA. The CDR3 sequence is CASSPWTSGTEQYF. The DNA for the CDR3 is TGTGCCAGCAGCCCCTGGACTAGCGGGACTGAGCAGTACTTC.

This chain joins TRBV6-6 and TRBJ2-5; possibly TRBD2 for D (6 bases). The DNA matches TRBJ2-7 better at its end, which makes the J call doubtful. CDR1 is MNHNY and CDR2 is SVGAGI in the germline V gene (reference sequence). The CDR3 sequence is 15 residues long. As DNA, the CDR3 is TGTGCCAGCAGTCTCGGGACTTCGCTTGACTACGAGCAGTACTTC. Its protein product is CASSLGTSLDYEQYF.

This clonotype was seen more than once but under ten times. The chain couples TRBV12-3 or TRBV12-4 to TRBJ1-4; D gene unclear. The CDR3 sequence is 13 residues long. The V gene lost 1 base and the J gene lost 4 bases, with 4 bases spanning the gap. This CDR3 reads CASSLEGNEKLFF. CDR3 DNA sequence: TGTGCCAGCAGTTTAGAGGGTAATGAAAAACTGTTTTTT.

There are a few counts of this clonotype. V gene TRBV7-6 combines with J gene TRBJ2-1; D may be TRBD2 (5 bases). The J call may be incorrect, as the DNA end agrees better with TRBJ2-7. Per germline, CDR1 SGHVS and CDR2 FNYEAQ. The CDR3 loop spans 11 amino acids. CDR3 nucleotides: TGTGCCAGCAGCTCGGGGAATGAGCAGTACTTC. Translation gives CASSSGNEQYF.

This clonotype was counted a few times. The chain employs TRBV6-6 and TRBJ2-2; D is undetermined. Trimming pared 4 bases from V and 7 bases from J, leaving 7 bases between. The germline V gene has CDR1 MNHNY and CDR2 SVGAGI (reference sequence). This CDR3 region has 12 residues. CDR3 residues: CASSSGNGELFF. The CDR3 nucleotides read TGTGCCAGCAGTTCAGGAAACGGGGAGCTGTTTTTT.

This chain connects TRBV6-1 to TRBJ2-3; 8 bases fit TRBD2. Trimming at V came to 7 bases and at J to 4 bases, leaving 10 bases not matched to a gene. The germline V gene encodes CDR1 MNHNS and CDR2 SASEGT. The CDR3 loop spans 15 amino acids. CDR3 sequence (DNA): TGTGCCAGCAAGGATTCGGGACTAGGCGCAGATACGCAGTATTTT. Translated, it gives CASKDSGLGADTQYF.